The entry below gives a single T cell receptor beta chain sequence along with its context. Profiling relied on immunoSEQ multiplex PCR, and the TCRdb table lists in-frame clones only, not all of them. The table includes under 2,000,000 clones, approximately 95% detected once. Terminally differentiated effector memory CD45RA+ cells were excluded by CCR7 positive selection of CD45RO-negative cells. The data are from a study of shared clonotypes between healthy human individuals. Germline V CDR1 and CDR2: MRHNA, SNTAGT. This CDR3 has 17 amino acids. V gave up 2 bases and J gave up 2 bases; unmatched junction bases: 10.

The chain joins TRBV6-4 to TRBJ1-2; 8 positions agree with TRBD1. The sequence was obtained from a man between 18 and 29 years old in good health. Sequences were obtained from naive CD8+ T cells sorted from blood. Here the CDR3 reads CASSDLRQGMGNYGYTF. The DNA of the CDR3 is TGTGCCAGCAGTGACCTTCGACAGGGGATGGGGAACTATGGCTACACCTTC.